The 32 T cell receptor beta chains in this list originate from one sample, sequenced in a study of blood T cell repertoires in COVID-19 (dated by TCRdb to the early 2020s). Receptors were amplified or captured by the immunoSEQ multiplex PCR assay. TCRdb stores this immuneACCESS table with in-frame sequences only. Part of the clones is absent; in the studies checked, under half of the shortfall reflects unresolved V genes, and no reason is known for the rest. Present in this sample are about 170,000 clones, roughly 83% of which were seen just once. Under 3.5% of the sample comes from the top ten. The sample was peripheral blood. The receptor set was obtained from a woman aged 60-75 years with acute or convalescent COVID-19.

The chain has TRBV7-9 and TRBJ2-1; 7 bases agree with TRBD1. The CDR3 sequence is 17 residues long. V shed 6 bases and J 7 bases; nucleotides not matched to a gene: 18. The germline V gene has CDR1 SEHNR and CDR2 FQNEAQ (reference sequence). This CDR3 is CASSSSLFGDRGNEQFF. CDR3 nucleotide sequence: TGTGCCAGCAGTTCTAGCTTATTCGGGGACAGAGGTAATGAGCAGTTCTTC.

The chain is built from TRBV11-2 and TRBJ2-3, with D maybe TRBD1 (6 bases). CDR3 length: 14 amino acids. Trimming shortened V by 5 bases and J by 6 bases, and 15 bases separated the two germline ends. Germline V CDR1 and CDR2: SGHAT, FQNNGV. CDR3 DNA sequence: TGTGCCAGCAGCGATACTGGGGGCTATGATACGCAGTATTTT. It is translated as CASSDTGGYDTQYF.

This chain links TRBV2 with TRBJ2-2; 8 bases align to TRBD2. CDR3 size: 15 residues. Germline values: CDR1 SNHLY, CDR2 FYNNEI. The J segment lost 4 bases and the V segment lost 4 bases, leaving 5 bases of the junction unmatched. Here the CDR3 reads CASSVAGGGTGELFF. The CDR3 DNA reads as TGTGCCAGCAGTGTCGCGGGGGGCGGCACCGGGGAGCTGTTTTTT.

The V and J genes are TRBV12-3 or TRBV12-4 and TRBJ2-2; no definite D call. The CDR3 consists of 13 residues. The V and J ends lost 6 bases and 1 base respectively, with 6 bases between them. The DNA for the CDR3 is TGTGCCAGCAGCTCCCGGAACACCGGGGAGCTGTTTTTT. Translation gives CASSSRNTGELFF.

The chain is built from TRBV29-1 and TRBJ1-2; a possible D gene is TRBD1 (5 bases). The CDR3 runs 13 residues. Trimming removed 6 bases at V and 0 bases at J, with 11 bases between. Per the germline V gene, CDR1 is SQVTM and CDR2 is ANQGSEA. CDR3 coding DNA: TGCAGCGTGGCAGGGCAAGCTAACTATGGCTACACCTTC. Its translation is CSVAGQANYGYTF.

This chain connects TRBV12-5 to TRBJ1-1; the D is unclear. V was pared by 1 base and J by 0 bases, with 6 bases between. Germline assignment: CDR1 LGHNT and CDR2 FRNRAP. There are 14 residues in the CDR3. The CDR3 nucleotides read TGTGCTAGTGGTTTGGGACACCTGAACACTGAAGCTTTCTTT. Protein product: CASGLGHLNTEAFF.

CDR3 sequence: CASMLWGGRDNQPQHF. CDR3 DNA: TGTGCCAGCATGCTGTGGGGGGGGCGGGACAATCAGCCCCAGCATTTT. The chain joins TRBV28 to TRBJ1-5; tentatively, D is TRBD1 (6 bases). The CDR3 loop spans 16 amino acids. The V gene's germline CDR1 is MDHEN and CDR2 SYDVKM. V shed 7 bases and J shed 3 bases, with 19 bases lying between them.

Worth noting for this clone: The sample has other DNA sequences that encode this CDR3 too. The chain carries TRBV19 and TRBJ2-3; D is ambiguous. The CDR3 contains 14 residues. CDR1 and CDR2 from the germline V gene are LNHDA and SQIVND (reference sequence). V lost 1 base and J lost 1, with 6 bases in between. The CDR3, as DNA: TGTGCCAGTAGTATAGGGCCCGGCACAGATACGCAGTATTTT. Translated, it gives CASSIGPGTDTQYF.

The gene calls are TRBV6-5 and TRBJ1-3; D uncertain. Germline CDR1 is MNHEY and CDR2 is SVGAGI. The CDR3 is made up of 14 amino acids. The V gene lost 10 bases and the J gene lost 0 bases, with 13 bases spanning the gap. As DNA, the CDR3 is TGTGCCACCCAAGCTGTCTCCTCTGGAAACACCATATATTTT. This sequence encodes CATQAVSSGNTIYF.

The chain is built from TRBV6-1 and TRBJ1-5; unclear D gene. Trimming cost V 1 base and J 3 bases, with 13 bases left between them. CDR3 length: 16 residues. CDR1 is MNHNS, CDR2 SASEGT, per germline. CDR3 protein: CASSEVAAGDNQPQHF. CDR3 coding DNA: TGTGCCAGCAGTGAAGTCGCAGCGGGCGACAATCAGCCCCAGCATTTT.

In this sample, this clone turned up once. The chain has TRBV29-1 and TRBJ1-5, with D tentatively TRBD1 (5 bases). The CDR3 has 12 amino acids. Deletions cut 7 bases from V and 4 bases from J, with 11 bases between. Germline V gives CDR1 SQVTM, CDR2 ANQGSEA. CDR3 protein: CSAGAQNQPQHF. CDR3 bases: TGCAGCGCTGGGGCACAGAATCAGCCCCAGCATTTT.

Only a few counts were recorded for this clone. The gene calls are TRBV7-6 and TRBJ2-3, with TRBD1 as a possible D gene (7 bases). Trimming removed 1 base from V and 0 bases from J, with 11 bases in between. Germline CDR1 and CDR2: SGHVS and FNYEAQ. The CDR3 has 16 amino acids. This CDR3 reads CASSLGSGGSTDTQYF. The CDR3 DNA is TGTGCCAGCAGCTTAGGGTCAGGGGGGAGCACAGATACGCAGTATTTT. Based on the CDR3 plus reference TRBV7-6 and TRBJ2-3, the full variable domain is GAGVSQSPRYKVTKRGQDVALRCDPISGHVSLYWYRQALGQGPEFLTYFNYEAQQDKSGLPNDRFSAERPEGSISTLTIQRTEQRDSAMYRCASSLGSGGSTDTQYFGPGTRLTVL.

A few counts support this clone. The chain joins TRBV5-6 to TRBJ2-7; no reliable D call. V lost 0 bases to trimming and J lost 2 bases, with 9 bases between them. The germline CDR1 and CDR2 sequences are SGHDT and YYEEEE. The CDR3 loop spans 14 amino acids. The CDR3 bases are TGTGCCAGCAGCTTGGGGGTGGGCCCCTACGAGCAGTACTTC. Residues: CASSLGVGPYEQYF.

CDR3 DNA: TGTGCCAGTAGTCACAGGGGACGTAACTATGGCTACACCTTC. Translated, it gives CASSHRGRNYGYTF. The chain has TRBV19 and TRBJ1-2; 7 bases line up with TRBD1. This CDR3 spans 14 amino acids. The germline V gene encodes CDR1 LNHDA and CDR2 SQIVND (reference sequence). V shed 5 bases and J 1 base; nucleotides not matched to a gene: 4. Supplemented by reference TRBV19 and TRBJ1-2, the full variable domain reads DGGITQSPKYLFRKEGQNVTLSCEQNLNHDAMYWYRQDPGQGLRLIYYSQIVNDFQKGDIAEGYSVSREKKESFPLTVTSAQKNPTAFYLCASSHRGRNYGYTFGSGTRLTVV.

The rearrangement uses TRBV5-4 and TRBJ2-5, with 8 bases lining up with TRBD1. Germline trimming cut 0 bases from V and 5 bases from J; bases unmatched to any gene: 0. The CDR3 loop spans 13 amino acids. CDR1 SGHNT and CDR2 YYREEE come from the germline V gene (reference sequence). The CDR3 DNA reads TGTGCCAGCAGCTTGGGGGACAGGGAGACCCAGTACTTC. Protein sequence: CASSLGDRETQYF.

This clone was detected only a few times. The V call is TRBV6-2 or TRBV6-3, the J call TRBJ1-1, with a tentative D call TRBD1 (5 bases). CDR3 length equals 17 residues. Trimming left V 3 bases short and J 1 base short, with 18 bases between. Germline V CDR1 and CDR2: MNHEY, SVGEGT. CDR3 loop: CASSYIRGQRGNTEAFF. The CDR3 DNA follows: TGTGCCAGCAGTTATATACGAGGACAAAGAGGGAACACTGAAGCTTTCTTT.

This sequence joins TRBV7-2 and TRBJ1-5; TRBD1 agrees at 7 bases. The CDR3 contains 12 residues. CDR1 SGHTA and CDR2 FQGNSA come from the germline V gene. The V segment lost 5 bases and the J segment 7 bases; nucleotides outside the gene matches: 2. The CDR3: CASSPGGQPQHF. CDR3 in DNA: TGTGCCAGCAGCCCAGGGGGGCAGCCCCAGCATTTT.

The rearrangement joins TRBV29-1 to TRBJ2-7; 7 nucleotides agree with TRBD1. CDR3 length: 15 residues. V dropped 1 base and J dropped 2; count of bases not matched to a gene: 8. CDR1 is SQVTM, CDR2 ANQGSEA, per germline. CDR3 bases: TGCAGCGTTGAAGCCTACAGACAGGGAGCCTACGAGCAGTACTTC. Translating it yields CSVEAYRQGAYEQYF.

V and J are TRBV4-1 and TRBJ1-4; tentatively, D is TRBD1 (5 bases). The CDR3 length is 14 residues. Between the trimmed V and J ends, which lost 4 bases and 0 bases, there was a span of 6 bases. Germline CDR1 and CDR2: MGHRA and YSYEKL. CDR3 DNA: TGCGCCAGCAGCCGGGGGGCAACTAATGAAAAACTGTTTTTT. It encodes CASSRGATNEKLFF.

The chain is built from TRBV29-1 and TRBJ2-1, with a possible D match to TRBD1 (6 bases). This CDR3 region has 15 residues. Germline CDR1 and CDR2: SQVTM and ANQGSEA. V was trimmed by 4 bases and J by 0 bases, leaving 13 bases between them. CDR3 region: CSVGKTGSSYNEQFF. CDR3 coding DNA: TGCAGCGTTGGTAAGACAGGTAGCTCCTACAATGAGCAGTTCTTC.

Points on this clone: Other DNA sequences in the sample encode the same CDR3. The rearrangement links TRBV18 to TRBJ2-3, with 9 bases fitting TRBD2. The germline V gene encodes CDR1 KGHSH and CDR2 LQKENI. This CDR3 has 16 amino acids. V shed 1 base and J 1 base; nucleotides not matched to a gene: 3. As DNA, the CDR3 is TGTGCCAGCTCACCACGGGCTAGCGGGGGCACAGATACGCAGTATTTT. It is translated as CASSPRASGGTDTQYF.

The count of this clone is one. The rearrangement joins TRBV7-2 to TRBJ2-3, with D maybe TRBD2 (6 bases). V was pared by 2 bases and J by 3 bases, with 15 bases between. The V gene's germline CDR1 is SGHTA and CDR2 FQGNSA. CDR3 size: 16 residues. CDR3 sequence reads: CASSLSRLVRTDTQYF. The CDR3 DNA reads TGTGCCAGCAGCTTATCCCGACTAGTCAGGACAGATACGCAGTATTTT.

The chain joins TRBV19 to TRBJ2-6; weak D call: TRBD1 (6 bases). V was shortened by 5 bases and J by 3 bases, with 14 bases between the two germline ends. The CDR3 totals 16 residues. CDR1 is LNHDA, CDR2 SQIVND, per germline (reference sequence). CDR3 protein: CASSRQVQGGANVLTF. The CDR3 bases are TGTGCCAGTAGTCGACAGGTCCAGGGTGGGGCCAACGTCCTGACTTTC.

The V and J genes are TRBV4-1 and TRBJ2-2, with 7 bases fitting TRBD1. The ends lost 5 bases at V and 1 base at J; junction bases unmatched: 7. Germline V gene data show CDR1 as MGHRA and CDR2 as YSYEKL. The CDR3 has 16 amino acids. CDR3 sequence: CASSARQGGNTGELFF. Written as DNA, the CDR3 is TGCGCCAGCAGCGCTAGACAGGGTGGGAACACCGGGGAGCTGTTTTTT.

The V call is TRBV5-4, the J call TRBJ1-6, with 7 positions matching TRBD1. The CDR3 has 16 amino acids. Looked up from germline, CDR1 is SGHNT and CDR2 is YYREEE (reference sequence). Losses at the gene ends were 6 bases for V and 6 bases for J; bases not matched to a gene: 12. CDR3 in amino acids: CASTNPRAGGNSPLHF. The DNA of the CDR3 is TGTGCCAGCACAAATCCTCGGGCAGGGGGTAATTCACCCCTCCACTTT.

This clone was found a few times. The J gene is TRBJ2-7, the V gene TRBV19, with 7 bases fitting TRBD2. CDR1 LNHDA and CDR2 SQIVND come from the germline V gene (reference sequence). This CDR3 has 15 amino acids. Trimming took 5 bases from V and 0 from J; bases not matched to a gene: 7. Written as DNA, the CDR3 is TGTGCCAGTAGTCCTGGGGGGGACTTCTCCTACGAGCAGTACTTC. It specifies CASSPGGDFSYEQYF.

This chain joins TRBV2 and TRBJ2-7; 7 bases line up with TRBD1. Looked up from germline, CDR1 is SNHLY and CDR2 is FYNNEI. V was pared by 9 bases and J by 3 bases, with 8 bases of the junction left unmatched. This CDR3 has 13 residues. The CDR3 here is CASLRDSYYEQYF. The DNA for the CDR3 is TGTGCCAGTCTCCGGGACAGCTACTACGAGCAGTACTTC.

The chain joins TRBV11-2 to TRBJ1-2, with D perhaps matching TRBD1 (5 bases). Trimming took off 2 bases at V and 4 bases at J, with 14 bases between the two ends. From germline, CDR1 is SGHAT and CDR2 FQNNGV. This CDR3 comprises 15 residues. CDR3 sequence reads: CASSLSGGGVYGYTF. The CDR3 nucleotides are TGTGCCAGCAGCTTAAGTGGCGGGGGAGTCTATGGCTACACCTTC.

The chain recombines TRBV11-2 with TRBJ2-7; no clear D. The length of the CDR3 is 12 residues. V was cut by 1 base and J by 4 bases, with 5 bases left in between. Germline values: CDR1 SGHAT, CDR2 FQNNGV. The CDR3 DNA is TGTGCCAGCAGCTTAGTTAGTTACGAGCAGTACTTC. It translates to CASSLVSYEQYF.

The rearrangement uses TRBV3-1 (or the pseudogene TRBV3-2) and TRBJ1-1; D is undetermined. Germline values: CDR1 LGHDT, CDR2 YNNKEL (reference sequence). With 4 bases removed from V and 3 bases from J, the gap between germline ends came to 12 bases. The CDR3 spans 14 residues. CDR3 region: CASSRVRSDTEAFF. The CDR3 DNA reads TGTGCCAGCAGCCGAGTCAGGTCTGACACTGAAGCTTTCTTT.

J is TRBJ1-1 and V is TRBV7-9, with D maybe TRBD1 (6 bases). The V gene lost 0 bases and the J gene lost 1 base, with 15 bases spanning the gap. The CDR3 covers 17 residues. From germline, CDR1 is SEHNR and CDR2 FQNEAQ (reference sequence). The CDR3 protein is CASSLAQSYRANTEAFF. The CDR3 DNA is TGTGCCAGCAGCTTAGCGCAGTCATACAGGGCGAACACTGAAGCTTTCTTT. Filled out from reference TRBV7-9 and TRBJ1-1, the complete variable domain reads DTGVSQNPRHKITKRGQNVTFRCDPISEHNRLYWYRQTLGQGPEFLTYFQNEAQLEKSRLLSDRFSAERPKGSFSTLEIQRTEQGDSAMYLCASSLAQSYRANTEAFFGQGTRLTVV.

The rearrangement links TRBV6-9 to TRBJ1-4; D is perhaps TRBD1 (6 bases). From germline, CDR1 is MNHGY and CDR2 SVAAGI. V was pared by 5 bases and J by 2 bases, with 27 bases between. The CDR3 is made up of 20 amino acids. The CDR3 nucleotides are TGTGCCAGCAGTCCCCTCCAGGGCAGGGGAGGGAGCAAGACTAATGAAAAACTGTTTTTT. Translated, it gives CASSPLQGRGGSKTNEKLFF.